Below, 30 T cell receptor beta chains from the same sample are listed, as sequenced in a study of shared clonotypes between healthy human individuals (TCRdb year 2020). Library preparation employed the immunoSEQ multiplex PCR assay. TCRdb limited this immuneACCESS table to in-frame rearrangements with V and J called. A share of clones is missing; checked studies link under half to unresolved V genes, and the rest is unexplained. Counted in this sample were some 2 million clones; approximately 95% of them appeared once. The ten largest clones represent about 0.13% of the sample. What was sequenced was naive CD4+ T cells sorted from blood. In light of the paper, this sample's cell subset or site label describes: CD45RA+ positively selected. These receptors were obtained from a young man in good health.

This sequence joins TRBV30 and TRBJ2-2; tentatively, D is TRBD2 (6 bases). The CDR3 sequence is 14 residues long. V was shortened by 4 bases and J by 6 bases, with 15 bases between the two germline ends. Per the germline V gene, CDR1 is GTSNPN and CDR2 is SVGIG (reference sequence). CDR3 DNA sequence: TGTGCCTGGAAAGGGTTAAGGGAGGCCGGGGAGCTGTTTTTT. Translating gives CAWKGLREAGELFF.

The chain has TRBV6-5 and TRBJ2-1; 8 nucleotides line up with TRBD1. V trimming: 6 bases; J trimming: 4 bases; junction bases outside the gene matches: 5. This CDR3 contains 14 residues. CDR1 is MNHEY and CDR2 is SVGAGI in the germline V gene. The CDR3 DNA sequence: TGTGCCAGCAGAAGACAGGGGTCTTACAATGAGCAGTTCTTC. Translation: CASRRQGSYNEQFF.

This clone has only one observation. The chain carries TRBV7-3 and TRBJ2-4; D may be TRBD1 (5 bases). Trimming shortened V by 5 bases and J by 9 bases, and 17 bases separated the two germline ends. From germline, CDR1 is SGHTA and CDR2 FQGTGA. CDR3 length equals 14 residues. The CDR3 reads CASSPSAGMSIQYF. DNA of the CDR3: TGTGCCAGCAGCCCCTCGGCAGGGATGAGCATTCAGTACTTC.

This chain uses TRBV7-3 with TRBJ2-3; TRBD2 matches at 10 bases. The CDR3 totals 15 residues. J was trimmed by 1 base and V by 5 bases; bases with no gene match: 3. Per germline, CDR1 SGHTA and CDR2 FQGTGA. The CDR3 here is CASSHGTSGTDTQYF. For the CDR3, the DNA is TGTGCCAGCAGCCACGGGACTAGCGGCACAGATACGCAGTATTTT.

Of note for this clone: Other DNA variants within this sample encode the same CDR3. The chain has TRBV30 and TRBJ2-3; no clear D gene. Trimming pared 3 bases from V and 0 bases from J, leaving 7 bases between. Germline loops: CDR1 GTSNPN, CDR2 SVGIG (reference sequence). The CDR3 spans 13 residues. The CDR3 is CAWSEDSTDTQYF. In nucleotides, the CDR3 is TGTGCCTGGAGCGAGGACAGCACAGATACGCAGTATTTT. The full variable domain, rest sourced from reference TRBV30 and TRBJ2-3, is SQTIHQWPATLVQPVGSPLSLECTVEGTSNPNLYWYRQAAGRGLQLLFYSVGIGQISSEVPQNLSASRPQDRQFILSSKKLLLSDSGFYLCAWSEDSTDTQYFGPGTRLTVL.

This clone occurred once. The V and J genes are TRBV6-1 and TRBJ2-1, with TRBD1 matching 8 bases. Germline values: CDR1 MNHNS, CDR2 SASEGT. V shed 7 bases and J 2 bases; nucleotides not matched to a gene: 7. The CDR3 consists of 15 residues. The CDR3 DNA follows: TGTGCCAGCATTTCCAGACAGGGGACCTACAATGAGCAGTTCTTC. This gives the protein CASISRQGTYNEQFF.

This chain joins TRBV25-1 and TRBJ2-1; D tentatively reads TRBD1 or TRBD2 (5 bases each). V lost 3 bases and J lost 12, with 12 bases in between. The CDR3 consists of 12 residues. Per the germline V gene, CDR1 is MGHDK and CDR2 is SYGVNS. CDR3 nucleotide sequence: TGTGCCAGCAGTGATTTCGGGGACCCGCAGTTCTTC. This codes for CASSDFGDPQFF. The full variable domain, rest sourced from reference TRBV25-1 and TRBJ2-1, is EADIYQTPRYLVIGTGKKITLECSQTMGHDKMYWYQQDPGMELHLIHYSYGVNSTEKGDLSSESTVSRIRTEHFPLTLESARPSHTSQYLCASSDFGDPQFFGPGTRLTVL.

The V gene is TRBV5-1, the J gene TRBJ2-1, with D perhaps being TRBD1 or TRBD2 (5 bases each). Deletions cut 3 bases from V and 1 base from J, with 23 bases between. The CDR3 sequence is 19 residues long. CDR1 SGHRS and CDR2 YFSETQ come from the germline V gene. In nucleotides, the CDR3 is TGCGCCAGCAGCTACCAACGGGGCCTTATCAGGAGGTCCTACAATGAGCAGTTCTTC. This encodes CASSYQRGLIRRSYNEQFF.

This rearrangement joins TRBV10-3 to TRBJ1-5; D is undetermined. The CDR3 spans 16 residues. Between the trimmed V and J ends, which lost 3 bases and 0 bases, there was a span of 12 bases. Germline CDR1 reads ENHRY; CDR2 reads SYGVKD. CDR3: CAISEGQPYSNQPQHF. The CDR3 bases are TGTGCCATCAGTGAAGGTCAGCCCTATAGCAATCAGCCCCAGCATTTT.

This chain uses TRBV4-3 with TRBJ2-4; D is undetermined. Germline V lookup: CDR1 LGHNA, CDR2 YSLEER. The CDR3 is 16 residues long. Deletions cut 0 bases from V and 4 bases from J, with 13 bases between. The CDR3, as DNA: TGCGCCAGCAGCCAAGAAGTGGGCCCCGGGAAAAACATTCAGTACTTC. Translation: CASSQEVGPGKNIQYF.

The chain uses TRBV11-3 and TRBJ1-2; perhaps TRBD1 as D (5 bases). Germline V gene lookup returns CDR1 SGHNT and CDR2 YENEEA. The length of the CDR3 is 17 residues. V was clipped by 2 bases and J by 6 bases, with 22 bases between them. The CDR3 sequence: CASSLTNSAGWQNGYTF. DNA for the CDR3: TGTGCCAGCAGCTTAACAAATAGTGCAGGGTGGCAAAATGGCTACACCTTC.

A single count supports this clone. This chain's CDR3 is CASTKQGQETQYF. DNA for the CDR3: TGTGCCAGCACCAAACAAGGGCAAGAGACCCAGTACTTC. V usage is TRBV7-9 and J usage is TRBJ2-5; D not resolved. Deletions cut 7 bases from V and 2 bases from J, with 11 bases between. CDR1 is SEHNR and CDR2 is FQNEAQ in the germline V gene (reference sequence). The CDR3 covers 13 residues.

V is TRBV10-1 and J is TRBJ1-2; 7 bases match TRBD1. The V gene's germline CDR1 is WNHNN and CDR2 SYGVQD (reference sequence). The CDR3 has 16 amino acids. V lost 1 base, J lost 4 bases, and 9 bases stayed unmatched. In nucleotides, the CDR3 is TGCGCCAGCAGTGAGTTCTCGGGACAGCATTTCTATGGCTACACCTTC. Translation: CASSEFSGQHFYGYTF.

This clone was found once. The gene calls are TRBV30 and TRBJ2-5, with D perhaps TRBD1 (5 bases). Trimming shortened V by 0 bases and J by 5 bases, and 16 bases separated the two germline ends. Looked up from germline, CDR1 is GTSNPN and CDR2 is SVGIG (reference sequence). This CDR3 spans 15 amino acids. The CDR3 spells CAWSVKRTIRETQYF. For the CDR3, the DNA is TGTGCCTGGAGTGTAAAGAGGACAATCCGGGAGACCCAGTACTTC.

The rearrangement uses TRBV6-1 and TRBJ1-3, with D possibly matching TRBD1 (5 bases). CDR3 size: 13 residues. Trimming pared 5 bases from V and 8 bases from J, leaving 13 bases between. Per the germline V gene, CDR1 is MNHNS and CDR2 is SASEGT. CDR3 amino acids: CASSIRDGDTIYF. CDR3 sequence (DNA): TGTGCCAGCAGTATCCGGGACGGGGACACCATATATTTT.

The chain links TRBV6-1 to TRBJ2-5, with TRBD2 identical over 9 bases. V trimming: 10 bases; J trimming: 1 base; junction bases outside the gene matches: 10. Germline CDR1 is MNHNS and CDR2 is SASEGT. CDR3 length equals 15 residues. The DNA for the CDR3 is TGTGCCACGTCGGCTAGCGGGACTCTCCAAGAGACCCAGTACTTC. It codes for CATSASGTLQETQYF.

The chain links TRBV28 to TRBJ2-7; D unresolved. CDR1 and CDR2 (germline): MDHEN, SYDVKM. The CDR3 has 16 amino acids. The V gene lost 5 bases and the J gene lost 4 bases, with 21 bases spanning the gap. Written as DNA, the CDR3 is TGTGCCAGCAGTCCCCTTGAGCTTACGACTGTGTACGAGCAGTACTTC. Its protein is CASSPLELTTVYEQYF.

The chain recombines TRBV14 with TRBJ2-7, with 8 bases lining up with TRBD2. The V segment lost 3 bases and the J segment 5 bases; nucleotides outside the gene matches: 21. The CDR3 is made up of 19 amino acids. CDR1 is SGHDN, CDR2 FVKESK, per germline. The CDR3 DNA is TGTGCCAGCAGCCACCCGACGAGCGGGAGAGAGGGGGGAGGAAACGAGCAGTACTTC. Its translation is CASSHPTSGREGGGNEQYF.

The CDR3 DNA sequence: TGCGCCAGCAGCACCCTCGGGGGCACAACTGGAAACACCATATATTTT. Protein product: CASSTLGGTTGNTIYF. This sequence joins TRBV5-1 and TRBJ1-3; D possibly corresponds to TRBD1 (6 bases). From germline, CDR1 is SGHRS and CDR2 YFSETQ. CDR3 length: 16 residues. V shed 4 bases and J shed 2 bases, with 16 bases lying between them.

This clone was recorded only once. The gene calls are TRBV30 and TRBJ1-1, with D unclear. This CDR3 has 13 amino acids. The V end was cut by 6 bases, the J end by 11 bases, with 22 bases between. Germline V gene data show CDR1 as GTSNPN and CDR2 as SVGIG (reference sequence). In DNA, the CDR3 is TGTGCCTGTTCGACGGAGACCTACGGTGTGGCTTTCTTT. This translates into CACSTETYGVAFF. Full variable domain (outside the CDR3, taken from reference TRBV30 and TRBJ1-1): SQTIHQWPATLVQPVGSPLSLECTVEGTSNPNLYWYRQAAGRGLQLLFYSVGIGQISSEVPQNLSASRPQDRQFILSSKKLLLSDSGFYLCACSTETYGVAFFGQGTRLTVV.

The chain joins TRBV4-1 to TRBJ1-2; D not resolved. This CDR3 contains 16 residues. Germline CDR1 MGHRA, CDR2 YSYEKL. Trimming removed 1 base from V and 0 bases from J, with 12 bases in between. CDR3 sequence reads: CASSQVVTETNYGYTF. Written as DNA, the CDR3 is TGCGCCAGCAGCCAAGTAGTAACGGAAACTAACTATGGCTACACCTTC.

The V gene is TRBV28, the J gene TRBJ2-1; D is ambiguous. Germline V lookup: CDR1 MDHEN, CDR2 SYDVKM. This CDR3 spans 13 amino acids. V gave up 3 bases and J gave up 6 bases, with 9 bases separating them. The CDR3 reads CASSFRFPNEQFF. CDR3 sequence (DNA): TGTGCCAGCAGTTTTAGATTCCCCAATGAGCAGTTCTTC.

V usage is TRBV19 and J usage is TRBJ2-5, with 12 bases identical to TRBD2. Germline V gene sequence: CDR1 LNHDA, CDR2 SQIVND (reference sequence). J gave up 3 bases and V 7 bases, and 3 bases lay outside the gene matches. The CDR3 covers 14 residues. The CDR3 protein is CASTRTSGKETQYF. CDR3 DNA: TGTGCCAGTACCCGGACTAGCGGGAAAGAGACCCAGTACTTC.

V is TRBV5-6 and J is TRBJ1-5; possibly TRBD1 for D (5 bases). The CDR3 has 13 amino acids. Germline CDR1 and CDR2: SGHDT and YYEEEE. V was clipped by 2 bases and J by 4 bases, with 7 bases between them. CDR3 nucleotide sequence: TGTGCCAGCAGCTTCGGGGCAAATCAGCCCCAGCATTTT. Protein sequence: CASSFGANQPQHF.

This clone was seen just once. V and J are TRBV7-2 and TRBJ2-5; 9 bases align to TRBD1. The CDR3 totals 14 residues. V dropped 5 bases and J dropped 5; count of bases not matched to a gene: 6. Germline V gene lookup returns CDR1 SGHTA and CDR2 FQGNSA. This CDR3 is CASSGTGGRETQYF. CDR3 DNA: TGTGCCAGCAGCGGTACAGGGGGCAGGGAGACCCAGTACTTC.

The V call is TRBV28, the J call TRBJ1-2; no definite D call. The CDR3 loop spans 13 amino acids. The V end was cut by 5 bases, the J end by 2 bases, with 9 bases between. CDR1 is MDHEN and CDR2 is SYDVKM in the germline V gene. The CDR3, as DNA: TGTGCCAGCAGTCCCCGGGAGAACTATGGCTACACCTTC. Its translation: CASSPRENYGYTF.

DNA of the CDR3: TGCGCCAGCAGCTTGGCTGCCCAGAACACTGAAGCTTTCTTT. It codes for CASSLAAQNTEAFF. This chain uses TRBV5-1 with TRBJ1-1, with D uncertain. The CDR3 is made up of 14 amino acids. Germline CDR1 is SGHRS and CDR2 is YFSETQ. V was shortened by 0 bases and J by 1 base, with 7 bases between the two germline ends.

Written as DNA, the CDR3 is TGTGCCAGCAGCCTCTTCGCGGGTTCCGCAGATACGCAGTATTTT. This codes for CASSLFAGSADTQYF. The chain links TRBV7-2 to TRBJ2-3, with a tentative D call TRBD2 (5 bases). V shed 5 bases and J shed 4 bases, with 16 bases lying between them. Germline V gene sequence: CDR1 SGHTA, CDR2 FQGNSA. The CDR3 contains 15 residues.

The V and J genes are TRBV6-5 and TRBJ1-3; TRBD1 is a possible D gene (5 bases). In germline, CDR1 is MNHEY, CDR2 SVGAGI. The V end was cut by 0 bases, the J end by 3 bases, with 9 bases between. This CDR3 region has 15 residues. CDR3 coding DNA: TGTGCCAGCAGTTACTCTGCCAGGGTTGGAAACACCATATATTTT. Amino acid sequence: CASSYSARVGNTIYF.

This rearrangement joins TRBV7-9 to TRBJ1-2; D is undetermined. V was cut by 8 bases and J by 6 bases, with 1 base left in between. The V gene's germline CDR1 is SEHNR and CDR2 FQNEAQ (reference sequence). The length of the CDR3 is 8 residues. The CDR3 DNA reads TGTGCCAGCGATGGCTACACCTTC. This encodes CASDGYTF.